This T cell receptor beta chain derives from a study of blood T cell repertoires in COVID-19. Trimming removed 3 bases at V and 7 bases at J, with 15 bases between. The CDR3 spans 14 residues. The germline gives CDR1 LGHNA, CDR2 YSLEER. Using immunoSEQ multiplex PCR, the repertoire was profiled, and TCRdb retains in-frame clones only, with some absent. Here the sample spans about 290,000 clones, 80% to 90% being singletons. What was sequenced was peripheral blood. The chain uses TRBV4-3 and TRBJ1-2; D perhaps matches TRBD1 (5 bases). This clonotype was sampled from a woman in her twenties or thirties with active or convalescent COVID-19. The CDR3 DNA sequence: TGCGCCAGCAGCCAGGGACTTCAGGGAGGTGGCTACACCTTC. Encoded protein: CASSQGLQGGGYTF.